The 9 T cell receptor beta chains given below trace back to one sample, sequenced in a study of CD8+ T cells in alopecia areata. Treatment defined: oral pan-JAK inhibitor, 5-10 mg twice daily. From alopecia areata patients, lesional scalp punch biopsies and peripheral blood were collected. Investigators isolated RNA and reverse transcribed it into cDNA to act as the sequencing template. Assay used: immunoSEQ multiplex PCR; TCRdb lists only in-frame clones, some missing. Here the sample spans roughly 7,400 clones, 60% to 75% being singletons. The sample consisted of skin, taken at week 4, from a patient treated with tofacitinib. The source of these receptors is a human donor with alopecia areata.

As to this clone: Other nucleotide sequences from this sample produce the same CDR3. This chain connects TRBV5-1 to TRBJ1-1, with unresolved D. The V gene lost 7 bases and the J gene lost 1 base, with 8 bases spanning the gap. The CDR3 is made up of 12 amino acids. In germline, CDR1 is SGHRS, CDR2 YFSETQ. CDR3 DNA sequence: TGCGCCAGCCGGGATTCGAACACTGAAGCTTTCTTT. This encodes CASRDSNTEAFF. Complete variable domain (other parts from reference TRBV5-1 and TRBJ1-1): KAGVTQTPRYLIKTRGQQVTLSCSPISGHRSVSWYQQTPGQGLQFLFEYFSETQRNKGNFPGRFSGRQFSNSRSEMNVSTLELGDSALYLCASRDSNTEAFFGQGTRLTVV.

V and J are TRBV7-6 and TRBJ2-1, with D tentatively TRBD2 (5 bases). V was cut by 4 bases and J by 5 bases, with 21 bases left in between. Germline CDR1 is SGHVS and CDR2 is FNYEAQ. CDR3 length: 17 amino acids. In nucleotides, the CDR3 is TGTGCCAGCAGCTCCCTGGATGCTTTTCCGGGGAACAATGAGCAGTTCTTC. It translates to CASSSLDAFPGNNEQFF.

The CDR3: CASSPSPGTDPFVNTEAFF. In nucleotides, the CDR3 is TGTGCCAGCTCACCATCTCCCGGGACGGATCCTTTCGTGAACACTGAAGCTTTCTTT. The J gene is TRBJ1-1, the V gene TRBV18, with D maybe TRBD1 (5 bases). Trimming removed 2 bases at V and 0 bases at J, with 22 bases between. CDR3 length equals 19 residues. Germline loops: CDR1 KGHSH, CDR2 LQKENI. Drawing the rest from reference TRBV18 and TRBJ1-1, the complete variable domain is NAGVMQNPRHLVRRRGQEARLRCSPMKGHSHVYWYRQLPEEGLKFMVYLQKENIIDESGMPKERFSAEFPKEGPSILRIQQVVRGDSAAYFCASSPSPGTDPFVNTEAFFGQGTRLTVV.

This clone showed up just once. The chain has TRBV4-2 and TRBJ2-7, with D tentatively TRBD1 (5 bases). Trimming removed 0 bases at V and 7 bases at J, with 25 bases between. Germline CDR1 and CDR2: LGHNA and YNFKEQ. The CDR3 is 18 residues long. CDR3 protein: CASSQEGDGAGWEGEQYF. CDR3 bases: TGTGCCAGCAGCCAAGAAGGGGATGGCGCCGGCTGGGAAGGGGAGCAGTACTTC.

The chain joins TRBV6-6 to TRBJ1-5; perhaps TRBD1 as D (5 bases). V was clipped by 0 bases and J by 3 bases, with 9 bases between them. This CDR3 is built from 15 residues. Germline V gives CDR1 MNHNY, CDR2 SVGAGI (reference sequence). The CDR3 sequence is CASSYSSGLNQPQHF. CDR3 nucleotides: TGTGCCAGCAGTTACTCATCAGGGCTCAATCAGCCCCAGCATTTT.

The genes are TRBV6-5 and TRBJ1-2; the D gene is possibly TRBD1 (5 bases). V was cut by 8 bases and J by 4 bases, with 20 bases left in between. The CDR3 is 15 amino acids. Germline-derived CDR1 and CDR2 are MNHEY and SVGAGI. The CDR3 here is CASVLGAGPSYGYTF. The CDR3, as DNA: TGTGCCAGCGTCCTTGGGGCAGGACCGAGCTATGGCTACACCTTC.

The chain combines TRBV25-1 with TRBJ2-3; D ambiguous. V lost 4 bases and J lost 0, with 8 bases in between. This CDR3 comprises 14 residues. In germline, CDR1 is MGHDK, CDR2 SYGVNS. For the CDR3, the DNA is TGTGCCAGCAGTGTCGCGAGTAGCACAGATACGCAGTATTTT. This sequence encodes CASSVASSTDTQYF.

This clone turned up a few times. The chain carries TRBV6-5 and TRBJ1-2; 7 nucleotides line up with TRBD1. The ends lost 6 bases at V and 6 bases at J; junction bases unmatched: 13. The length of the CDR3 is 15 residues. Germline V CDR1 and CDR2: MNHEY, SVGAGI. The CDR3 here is CASRRQGGSEDGYTF. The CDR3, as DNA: TGTGCCAGCAGAAGACAAGGGGGCTCAGAGGATGGCTACACCTTC.

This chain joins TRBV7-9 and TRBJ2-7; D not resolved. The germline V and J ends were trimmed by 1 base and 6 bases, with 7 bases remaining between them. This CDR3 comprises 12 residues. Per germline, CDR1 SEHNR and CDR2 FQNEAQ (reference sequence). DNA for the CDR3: TGTGCCAGCAGCTTAGTCCAAATCGAGCAGTACTTC. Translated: CASSLVQIEQYF.